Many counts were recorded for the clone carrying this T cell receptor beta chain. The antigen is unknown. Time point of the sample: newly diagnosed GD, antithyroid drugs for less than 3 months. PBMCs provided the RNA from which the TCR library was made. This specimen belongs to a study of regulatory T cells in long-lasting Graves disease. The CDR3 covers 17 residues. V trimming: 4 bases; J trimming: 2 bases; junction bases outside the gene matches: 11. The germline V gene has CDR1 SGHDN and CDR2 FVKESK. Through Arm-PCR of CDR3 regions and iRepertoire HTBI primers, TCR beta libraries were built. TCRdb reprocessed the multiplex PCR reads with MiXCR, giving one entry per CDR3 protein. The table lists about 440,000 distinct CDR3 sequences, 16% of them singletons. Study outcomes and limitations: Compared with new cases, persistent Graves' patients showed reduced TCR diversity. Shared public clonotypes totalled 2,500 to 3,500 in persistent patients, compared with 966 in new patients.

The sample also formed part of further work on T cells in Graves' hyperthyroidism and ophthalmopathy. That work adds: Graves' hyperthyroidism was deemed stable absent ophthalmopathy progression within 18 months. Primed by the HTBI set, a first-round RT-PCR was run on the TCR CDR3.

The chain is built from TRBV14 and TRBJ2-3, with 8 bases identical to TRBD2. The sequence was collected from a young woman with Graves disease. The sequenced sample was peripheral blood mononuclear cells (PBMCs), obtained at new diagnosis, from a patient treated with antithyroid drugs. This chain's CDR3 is CASSPPPRAGATDTQYF. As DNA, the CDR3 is TGTGCCAGCAGCCCGCCTCCTAGAGCGGGAGCCACAGATACGCAGTATTTT.